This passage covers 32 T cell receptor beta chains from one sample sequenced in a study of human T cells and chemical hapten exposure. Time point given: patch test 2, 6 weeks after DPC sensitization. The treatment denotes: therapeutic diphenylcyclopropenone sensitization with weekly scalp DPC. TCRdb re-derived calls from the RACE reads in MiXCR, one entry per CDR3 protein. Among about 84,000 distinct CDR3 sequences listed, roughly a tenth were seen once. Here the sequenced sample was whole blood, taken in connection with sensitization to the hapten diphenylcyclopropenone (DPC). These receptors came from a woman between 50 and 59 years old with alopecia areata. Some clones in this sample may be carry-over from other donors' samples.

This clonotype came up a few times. The DNA of the CDR3 is TGCGCCAGCAGCCAGGGAGAGGATGGCTACACCTTC. Protein sequence: CASSQGEDGYTF. The chain couples TRBV4-1 to TRBJ1-2; no firm D call. The V gene's germline CDR1 is MGHRA and CDR2 YSYEKL. The V gene lost 3 bases and the J gene lost 6 bases, with 8 bases spanning the gap. The CDR3 sequence is 12 residues long.

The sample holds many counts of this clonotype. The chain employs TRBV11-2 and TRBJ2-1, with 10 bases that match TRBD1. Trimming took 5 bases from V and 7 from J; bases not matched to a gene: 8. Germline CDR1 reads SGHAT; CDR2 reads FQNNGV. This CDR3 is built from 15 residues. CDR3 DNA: TGTGCCAGCAGCCCCCGACAGGGGGCGTTTAATGAGCAGTTCTTC. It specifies CASSPRQGAFNEQFF.

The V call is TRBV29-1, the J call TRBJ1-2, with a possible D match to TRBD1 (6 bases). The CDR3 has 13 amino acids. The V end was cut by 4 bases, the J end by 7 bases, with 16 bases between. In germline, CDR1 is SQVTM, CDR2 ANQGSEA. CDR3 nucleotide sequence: TGCAGCGTTGTGTTTCAGGGGATGAGTGGCTACACCTTC. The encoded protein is CSVVFQGMSGYTF.

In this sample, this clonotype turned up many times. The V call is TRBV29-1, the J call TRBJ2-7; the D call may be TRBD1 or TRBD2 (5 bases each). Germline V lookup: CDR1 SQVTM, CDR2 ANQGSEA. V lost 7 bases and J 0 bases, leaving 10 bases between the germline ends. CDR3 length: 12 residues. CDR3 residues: CSAGRNSYEQYF. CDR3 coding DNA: TGCAGCGCGGGACGGAACTCCTACGAGCAGTACTTC.

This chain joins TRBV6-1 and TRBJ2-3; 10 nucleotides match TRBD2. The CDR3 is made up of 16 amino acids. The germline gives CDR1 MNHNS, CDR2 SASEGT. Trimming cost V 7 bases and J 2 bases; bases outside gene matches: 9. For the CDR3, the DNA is TGTGCCAGCAAAGAAGTACTAGCGGGGAACACAGATACGCAGTATTTT. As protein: CASKEVLAGNTDTQYF.

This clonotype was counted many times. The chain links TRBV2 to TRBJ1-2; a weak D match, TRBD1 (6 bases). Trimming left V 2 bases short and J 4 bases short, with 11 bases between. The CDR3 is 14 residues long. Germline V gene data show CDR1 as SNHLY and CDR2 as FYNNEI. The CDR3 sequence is CASSEWGRFYGYTF. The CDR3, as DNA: TGTGCCAGCAGTGAATGGGGGCGGTTCTATGGCTACACCTTC.

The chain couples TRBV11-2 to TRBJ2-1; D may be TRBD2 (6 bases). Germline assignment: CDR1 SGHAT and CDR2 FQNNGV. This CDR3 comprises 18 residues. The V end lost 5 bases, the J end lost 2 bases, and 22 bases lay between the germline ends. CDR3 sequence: CASSDQLSGSLTYNEQFF. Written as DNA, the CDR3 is TGTGCCAGCAGCGACCAACTATCCGGGAGCCTCACCTACAATGAGCAGTTCTTC.

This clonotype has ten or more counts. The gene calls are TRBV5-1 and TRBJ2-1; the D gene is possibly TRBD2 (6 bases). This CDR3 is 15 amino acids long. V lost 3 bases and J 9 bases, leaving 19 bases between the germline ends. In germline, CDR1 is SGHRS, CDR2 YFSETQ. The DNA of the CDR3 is TGCGCCAGCAGCTGGGGGACTGCGGATAACGCTGAGCAGTTCTTC. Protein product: CASSWGTADNAEQFF.

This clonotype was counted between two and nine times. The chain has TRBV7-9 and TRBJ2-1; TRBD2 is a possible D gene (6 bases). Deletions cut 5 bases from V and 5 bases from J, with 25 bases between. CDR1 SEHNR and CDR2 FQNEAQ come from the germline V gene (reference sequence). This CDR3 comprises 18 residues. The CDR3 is CASSPGGLAQLTHNEQFF. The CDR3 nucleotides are TGTGCCAGCAGCCCAGGTGGCCTAGCGCAACTTACCCACAATGAGCAGTTCTTC. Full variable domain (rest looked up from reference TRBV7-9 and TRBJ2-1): DTGVSQNPRHKITKRGQNVTFRCDPISEHNRLYWYRQTLGQGPEFLTYFQNEAQLEKSRLLSDRFSAERPKGSFSTLEIQRTEQGDSAMYLCASSPGGLAQLTHNEQFFGPGTRLTVL.

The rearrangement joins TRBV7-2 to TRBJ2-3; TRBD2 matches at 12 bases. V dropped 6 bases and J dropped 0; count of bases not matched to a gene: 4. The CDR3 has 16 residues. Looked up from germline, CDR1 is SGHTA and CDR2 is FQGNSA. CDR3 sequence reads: CASRMGLAGSTDTQYF. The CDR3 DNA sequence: TGTGCCAGCAGGATGGGACTAGCGGGCAGCACAGATACGCAGTATTTT.

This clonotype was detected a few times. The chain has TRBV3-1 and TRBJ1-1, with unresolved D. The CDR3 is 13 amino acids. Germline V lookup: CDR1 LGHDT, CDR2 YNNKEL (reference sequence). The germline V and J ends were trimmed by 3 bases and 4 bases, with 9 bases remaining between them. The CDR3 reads CASSHRLATEAFF. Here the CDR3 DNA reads TGTGCCAGCAGCCACAGATTGGCCACTGAAGCTTTCTTT.

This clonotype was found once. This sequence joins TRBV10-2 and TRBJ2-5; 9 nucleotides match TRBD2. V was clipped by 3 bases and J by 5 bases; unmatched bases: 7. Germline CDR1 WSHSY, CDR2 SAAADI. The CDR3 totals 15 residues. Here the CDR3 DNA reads TGCGCCAGCAGTGACGGCGGGAGGGCCCTGGAGACCCAGTACTTC. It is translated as CASSDGGRALETQYF.

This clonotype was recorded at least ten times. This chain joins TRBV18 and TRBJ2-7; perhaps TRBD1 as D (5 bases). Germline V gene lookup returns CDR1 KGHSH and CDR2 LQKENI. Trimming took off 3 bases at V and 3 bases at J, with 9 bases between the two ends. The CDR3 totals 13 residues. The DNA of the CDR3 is TGTGCCAGCTCACCCCAGACAGACTACGAGCAGTACTTC. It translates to CASSPQTDYEQYF.

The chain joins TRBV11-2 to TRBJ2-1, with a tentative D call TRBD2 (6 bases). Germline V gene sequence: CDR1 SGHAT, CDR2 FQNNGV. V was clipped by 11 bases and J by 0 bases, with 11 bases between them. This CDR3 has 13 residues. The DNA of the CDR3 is TGTGCCGTCACCGGGAGCTCCTACAATGAGCAGTTCTTC. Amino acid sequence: CAVTGSSYNEQFF. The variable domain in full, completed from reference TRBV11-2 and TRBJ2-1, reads EAGVAQSPRYKIIEKRQSVAFWCNPISGHATLYWYQQILGQGPKLLIQFQNNGVVDDSQLPKDRFSAERLKGVDSTLKIQPAKLEDSAVYLCAVTGSSYNEQFFGPGTRLTVL.

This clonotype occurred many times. DNA of the CDR3: TGCAGCGTCGCGACAGGGGTCCCTGAAGCTTTCTTT. It codes for CSVATGVPEAFF. This sequence joins TRBV29-1 and TRBJ1-1; 8 nucleotides match TRBD1. Germline assignment: CDR1 SQVTM and CDR2 ANQGSEA. Unmatched junction bases numbered 6, after V lost 6 bases and J lost 6 bases. The CDR3 extends over 12 amino acids.

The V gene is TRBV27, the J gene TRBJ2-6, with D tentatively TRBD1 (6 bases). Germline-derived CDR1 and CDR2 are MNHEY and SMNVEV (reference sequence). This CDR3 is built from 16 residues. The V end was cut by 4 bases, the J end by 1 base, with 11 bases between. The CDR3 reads CASSYAQGSGANVLTF. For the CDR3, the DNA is TGTGCCAGCAGTTACGCCCAGGGGTCTGGGGCCAACGTCCTGACTTTC.

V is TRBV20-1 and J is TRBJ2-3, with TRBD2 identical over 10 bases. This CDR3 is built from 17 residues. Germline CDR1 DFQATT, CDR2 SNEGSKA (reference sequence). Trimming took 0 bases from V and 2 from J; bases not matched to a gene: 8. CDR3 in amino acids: CSAREGTSEGYTDTQYF. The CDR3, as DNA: TGCAGTGCTAGAGAGGGGACTAGCGAGGGGTACACAGATACGCAGTATTTT.

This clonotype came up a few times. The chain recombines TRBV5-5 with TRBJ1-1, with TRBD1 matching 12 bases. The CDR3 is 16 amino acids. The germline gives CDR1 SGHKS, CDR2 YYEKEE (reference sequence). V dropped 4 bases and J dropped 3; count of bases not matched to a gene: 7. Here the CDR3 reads CASSRGTGGLYTEAFF. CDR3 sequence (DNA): TGTGCCAGCAGCCGAGGGACAGGGGGCTTGTACACTGAAGCTTTCTTT.

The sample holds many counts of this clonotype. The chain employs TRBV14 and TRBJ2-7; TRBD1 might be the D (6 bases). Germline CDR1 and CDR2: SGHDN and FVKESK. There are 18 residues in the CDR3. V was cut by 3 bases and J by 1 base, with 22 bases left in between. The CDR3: CASSQTGPMLFTSYEQYF. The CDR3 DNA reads TGTGCCAGCAGCCAGACAGGTCCAATGCTGTTTACATCCTACGAGCAGTACTTC.

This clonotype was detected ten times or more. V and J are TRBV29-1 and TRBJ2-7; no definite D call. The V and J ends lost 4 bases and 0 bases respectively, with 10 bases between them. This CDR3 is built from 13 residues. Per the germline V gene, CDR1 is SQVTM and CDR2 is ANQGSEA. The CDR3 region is CSVVSRVSYEQYF. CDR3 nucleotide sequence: TGCAGCGTTGTCAGCAGAGTCTCCTACGAGCAGTACTTC.

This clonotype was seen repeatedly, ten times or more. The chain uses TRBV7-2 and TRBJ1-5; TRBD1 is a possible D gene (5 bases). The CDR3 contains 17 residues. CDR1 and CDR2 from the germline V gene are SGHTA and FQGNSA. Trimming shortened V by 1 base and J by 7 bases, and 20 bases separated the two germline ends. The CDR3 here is CASSLVGPPGPTQPQHF. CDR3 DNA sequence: TGTGCCAGCAGCTTAGTGGGGCCCCCCGGGCCCACACAGCCCCAGCATTTT.

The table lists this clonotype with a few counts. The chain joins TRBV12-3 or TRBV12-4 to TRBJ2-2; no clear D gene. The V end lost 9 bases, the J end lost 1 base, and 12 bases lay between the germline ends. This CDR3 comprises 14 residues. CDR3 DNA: TGTGCCAGTTTACAGACCGAGAACACCGGGGAGCTGTTTTTT. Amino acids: CASLQTENTGELFF.

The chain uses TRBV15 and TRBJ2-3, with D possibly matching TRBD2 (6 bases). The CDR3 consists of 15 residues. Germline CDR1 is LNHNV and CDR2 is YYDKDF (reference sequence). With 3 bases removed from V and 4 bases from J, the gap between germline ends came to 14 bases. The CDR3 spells CATSSLRGSADTQYF. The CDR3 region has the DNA TGTGCCACCAGCAGCCTCCGGGGGAGCGCAGATACGCAGTATTTT.

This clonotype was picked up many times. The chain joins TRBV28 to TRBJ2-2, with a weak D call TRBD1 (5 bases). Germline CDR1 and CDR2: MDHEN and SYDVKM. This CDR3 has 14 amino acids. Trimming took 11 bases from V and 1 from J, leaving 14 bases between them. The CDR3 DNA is TGTGCCTCCGAGATAGGGGTGAACACCGGGGAGCTGTTTTTT. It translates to CASEIGVNTGELFF.

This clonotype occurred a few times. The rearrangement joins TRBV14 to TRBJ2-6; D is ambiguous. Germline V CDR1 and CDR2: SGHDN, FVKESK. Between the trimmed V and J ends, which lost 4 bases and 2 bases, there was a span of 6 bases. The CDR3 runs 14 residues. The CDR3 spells CASSLTAGANVLTF. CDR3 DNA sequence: TGTGCCAGCAGCCTCACCGCTGGGGCCAACGTCCTGACTTTC.

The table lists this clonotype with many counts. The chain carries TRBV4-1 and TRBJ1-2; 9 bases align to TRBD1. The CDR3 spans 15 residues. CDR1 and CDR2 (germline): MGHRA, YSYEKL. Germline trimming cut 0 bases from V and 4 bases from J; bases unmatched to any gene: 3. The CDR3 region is CASSQDRGQGYGYTF. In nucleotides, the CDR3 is TGCGCCAGCAGCCAAGATCGGGGACAGGGCTATGGCTACACCTTC.

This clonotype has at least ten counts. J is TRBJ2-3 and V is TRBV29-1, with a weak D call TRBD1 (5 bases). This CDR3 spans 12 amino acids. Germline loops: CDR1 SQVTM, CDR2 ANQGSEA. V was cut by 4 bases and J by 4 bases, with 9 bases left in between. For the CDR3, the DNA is TGCAGCGTTGCGGTAGGGGCAGATACGCAGTATTTT. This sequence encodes CSVAVGADTQYF.

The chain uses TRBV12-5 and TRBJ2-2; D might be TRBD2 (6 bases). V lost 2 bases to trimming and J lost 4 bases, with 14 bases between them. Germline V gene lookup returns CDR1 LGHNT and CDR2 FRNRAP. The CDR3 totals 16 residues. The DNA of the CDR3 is TGTGCTAGTGGTTTGTTGATCGGGAGAGGCACCGGGGAGCTGTTTTTT. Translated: CASGLLIGRGTGELFF.

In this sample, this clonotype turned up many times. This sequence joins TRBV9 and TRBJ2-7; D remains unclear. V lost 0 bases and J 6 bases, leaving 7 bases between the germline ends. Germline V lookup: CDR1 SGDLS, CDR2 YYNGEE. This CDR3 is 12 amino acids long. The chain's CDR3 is CASSVAGREQYF. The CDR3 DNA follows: TGTGCCAGCAGCGTAGCAGGACGCGAGCAGTACTTC.

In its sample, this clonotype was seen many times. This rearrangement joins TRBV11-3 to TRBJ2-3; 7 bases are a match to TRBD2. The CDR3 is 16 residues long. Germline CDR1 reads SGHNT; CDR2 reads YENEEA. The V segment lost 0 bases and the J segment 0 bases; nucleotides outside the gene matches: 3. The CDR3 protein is CASSLESGISTDTQYF. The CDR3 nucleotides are TGTGCCAGCAGCTTAGAAAGCGGGATTAGCACAGATACGCAGTATTTT.

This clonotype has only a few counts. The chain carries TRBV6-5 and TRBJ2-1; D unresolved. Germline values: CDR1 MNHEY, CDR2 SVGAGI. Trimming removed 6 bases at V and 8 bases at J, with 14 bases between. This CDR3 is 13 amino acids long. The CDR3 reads CASSGRGRDEQFF. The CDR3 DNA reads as TGTGCCAGCAGCGGACGAGGTCGGGATGAGCAGTTCTTC.

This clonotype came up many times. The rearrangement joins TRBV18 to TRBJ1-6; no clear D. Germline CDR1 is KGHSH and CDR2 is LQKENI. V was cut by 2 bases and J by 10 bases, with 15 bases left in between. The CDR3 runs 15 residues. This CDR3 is CASSPRNRVQSPLHF. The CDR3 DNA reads TGTGCCAGCTCACCAAGGAACCGGGTTCAATCACCCCTCCACTTT.